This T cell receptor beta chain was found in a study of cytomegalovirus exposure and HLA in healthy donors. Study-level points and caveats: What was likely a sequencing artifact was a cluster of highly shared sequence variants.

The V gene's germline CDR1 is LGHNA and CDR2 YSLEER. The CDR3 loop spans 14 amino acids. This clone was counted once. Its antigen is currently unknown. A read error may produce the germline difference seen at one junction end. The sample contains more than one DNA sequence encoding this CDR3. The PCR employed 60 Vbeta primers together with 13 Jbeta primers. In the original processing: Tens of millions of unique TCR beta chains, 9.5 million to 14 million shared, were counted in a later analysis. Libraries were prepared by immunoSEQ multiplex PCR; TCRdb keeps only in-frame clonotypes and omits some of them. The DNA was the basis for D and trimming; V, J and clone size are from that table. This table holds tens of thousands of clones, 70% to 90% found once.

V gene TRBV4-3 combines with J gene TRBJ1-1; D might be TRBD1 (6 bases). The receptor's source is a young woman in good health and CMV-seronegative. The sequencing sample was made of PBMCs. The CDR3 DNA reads TGCGCCAGCAGCCAAGATTTAACAGGGCGGAGAGCTTTCTTC. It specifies CASSQDLTGRRAFF.